This T cell receptor beta chain is from a study of blood T cell repertoires in COVID-19 (dated by TCRdb to 2020 to 2021). Regarding the research as a whole: Collaborator samples came from the United States, Italy and Spain and covered acute and convalescent phases of COVID-19. Sample metadata almost always included a de-identified subject ID, COVID-19 status, age in years and sex. The repertoires were made available in a free public database intended to serve as a resource for research on the immune response to SARS-CoV-2. The prospective study material was composed of cDNA or gDNA derived from T cells, B-cell-depleted T cells, or PBMCs. Deeply sampled blood TCRbeta repertoires from subjects exposed to, actively infected with, or recovered from COVID-19 were included in the dataset. Where HLA class I and class II types were available, the types were taken from metadata supplied by the sample provider, not from assay-based typing. The samples were drawn from two sources: the first 160 participants of the ongoing ImmuneRACE study, and 1,000 to 1,500 subjects contributed by 6 global collaborators.

To note about this clone: Its binding antigen is unknown. Base-call qualities are not available, and no considerably larger clone is one nucleotide away.

TCRbeta CDR3 regions were amplified from genomic DNA by means of the immunoSEQ Assay, a bias-controlled multiplex PCR. The authors' analysis ran thus. The number of nucleated cells in each sample was estimated from the amplification of reference gene primers within the assay. To quantify the absolute abundance of each unique TCRbeta CDR3 rearrangement, sequence reads were collapsed and filtered. For each sample, productive Simpson clonality was calculated as the square root of Simpson's diversity index across productive rearrangements. TCRdb retrieved this table from immuneACCESS and kept in-frame rearrangements only. Not all clones are present; in checked studies, unresolved V genes account for under half, and no reason is known for the remainder. V and J calls and clone size are copied from that table; D and trimming were computed from the DNA. Counted in this sample were tens of thousands of clones; 90% of them appeared once. In total, the top ten clones hold about 3.1% of the sample.

The collaborating institutions used their own protocols to collect whole blood in K2EDTA tubes. For TCRbeta analysis, collaborators shipped samples as frozen whole blood, isolated PBMCs, or DNA extracted from either of those sample types. CDR3 length: 16 amino acids, cysteine to phenylalanine. The retained sequence is limited to the CDR3, 48 bases, with the frame set at the first base. Cut back by 5 bases and 6 bases, the V and J ends lie 24 bases apart. Taken from the germline V gene, the CDR1 and CDR2 loops are SGDLS and YYNGEE. Broader findings and caveats from the paper: Clinical and demographic metadata were provided uncurated, with the amount varying by source and participant.

The clonotype originates from a human donor in a cohort sampled during active COVID-19. The sequencing sample was made of peripheral blood. Recombination linked TRBV9 to TRBJ2-7, and perhaps TRBD1 as D gene, on 5 matching bases. The DNA sequence reads TGTGCCAGCAGTCTCACCCCGGACATCTCCTTAGGCGAGCAGTACTTC. This codes for CASSLTPDISLGEQYF.